This is a list of T cell receptor beta chains from one sample in a study of control samples from healthy donors and cancer patients. Sequencing was performed with immunoSEQ multiplex PCR; in TCRdb, only in-frame clones are kept and a portion is missing. The table has about 130,000 clones, 80% to 95% seen once. Sequenced material: blood. The receptors here all came from a man aged 40-49 years in good health. The CDR3 runs from the conserved cysteine through the conserved F or W. A D gene is named only where the DNA matches it firmly. The size field is filled for only some rows; it gives once, few, many or a size class.

TRBJ2-7 | 15 | - | TRBV7-3 | - | CASSLGGGNTYEQYF | TGTGCCAGCAGCTTAGGCGGGGGCAACACCTACGAGCAGTACTTC
TRBJ1-1 | 16 | TRBD1 | TRBV4-1 | - | CASSQVDRGPGTEAFF | TGCGCCAGCAGCCAGGTCGACAGGGGGCCGGGCACTGAAGCTTTCTTT
TRBJ2-1 | 16 | - | TRBV7-9 | - | CASSLTPGHLPNEQFF | TGTGCCAGCAGCCTTACTCCGGGACACCTTCCCAATGAGCAGTTCTTC
TRBJ1-6 | 14 | TRBD1 | TRBV6-5 | once | CAGQTGPNNSPLHF | TGTGCCGGACAGACAGGGCCAAATAATTCACCCCTCCACTTT
TRBJ1-2 | 13 | - | TRBV7-9 | - | CATTGAGGYGYTF | TGTGCCACGACGGGGGCGGGCGGGTATGGCTACACCTTC
TRBJ1-6 | 17 | - | TRBV7-9 | once | CASSHGTDHSYNSPLHF | TGTGCCAGCAGCCATGGGACGGATCACTCCTATAATTCACCCCTCCACTTT
TRBJ1-1 | 12 | - | TRBV13 | - | CASLQGGTEAFF | TGTGCCAGCCTGCAGGGTGGCACTGAAGCTTTCTTT
TRBJ1-6 | 14 | TRBD1 | TRBV19 | - | CASSRRGLNSPLHF | TGTGCCAGTAGCCGAAGGGGGCTTAATTCACCCCTCCACTTT
TRBJ1-3 | 17 | - | TRBV13 | - | CASSSNMPDWSGNTIYF | TGTGCCAGCAGCTCAAACATGCCCGATTGGTCTGGAAACACCATATATTTT
TRBJ1-1 | 15 | - | TRBV6-5 | - | CASSYVGSPNTEAFF | TGTGCCAGCAGTTACGTAGGCAGCCCAAACACTGAAGCTTTCTTT
TRBJ1-4 | 15 | - | TRBV7-9 | - | CASSLEAGVGEKLFF | TGTGCCAGCAGCTTAGAGGCAGGGGTGGGTGAAAAACTGTTTTTT
TRBJ2-5 | 13 | - | TRBV5-4 | medium-sized | CASSSIRQETQYF | TGTGCCAGCAGTTCCATTAGACAAGAGACCCAGTACTTC
TRBJ1-4 | 14 | - | TRBV7-2 | - | CASSFRGTNEKLFF | TGTGCCAGCAGCTTCAGGGGCACTAATGAAAAACTGTTTTTT
TRBJ1-4 | 13 | - | TRBV3-1/TRBV3-2 | - | CASSLSLRGKLFF | TGTGCCAGCAGCCTATCCCTTAGGGGAAAACTGTTTTTT
TRBJ1-5 | 13 | TRBD1 | TRBV27 | - | CASSYRGSQPQHF | TGTGCCAGCAGCTACAGGGGGAGTCAGCCCCAGCATTTT
TRBJ2-2 | 17 | TRBD1 | TRBV9 | - | CASSVGSRTGMAGELFF | TGTGCCAGCAGCGTAGGGTCCCGGACAGGGATGGCCGGGGAGCTGTTTTTT
TRBJ2-5 | 15 | TRBD1 | TRBV5-1 | - | CASSFLTDRGETQYF | TGCGCCAGCAGCTTTCTAACTGACAGGGGAGAGACCCAGTACTTC
TRBJ2-2 | 14 | - | TRBV11-2 | - | CASSPRLVGGELFF | TGTGCCAGCAGCCCCCGACTAGTCGGCGGGGAGCTGTTTTTT
TRBJ1-4 | 14 | - | TRBV2 | - | CASVVWGAREKLFF | TGTGCCAGCGTGGTATGGGGGGCGCGGGAAAAACTGTTTTTT
TRBJ1-5 | 13 | - | TRBV5-6 | - | CASSLGRGWAQHF | TGTGCCAGCAGCTTGGGAAGGGGTTGGGCCCAGCATTTT
TRBJ1-3 | 16 | - | TRBV14 | - | CASSPLGSWIGNTIYF | TGTGCCAGCAGCCCCCTGGGGAGTTGGATTGGAAACACCATATATTTT
TRBJ2-1 | 14 | - | TRBV25-1 | - | CASSEYNPMGEQFF | TGTGCCAGCAGTGAATATAACCCGATGGGTGAGCAGTTCTTC
TRBJ1-5 | 12 | - | TRBV12-3/TRBV12-4 | - | CASSVNNQPQHF | TGTGCCAGCAGTGTTAACAATCAGCCCCAGCATTTT
TRBJ2-5 | 17 | TRBD2 | TRBV9 | - | CASSVGASGGMIETQYF | TGTGCCAGCAGCGTAGGGGCTAGCGGGGGAATGATAGAGACCCAGTACTTC
TRBJ2-7 | 14 | - | TRBV9 | - | CASSVGPPTYEQYF | TGTGCCAGCAGCGTAGGACCCCCGACCTACGAGCAGTACTTC
TRBJ1-2 | 14 | - | TRBV6-5 | once | CASRWGDANYGYTF | TGTGCCAGCAGGTGGGGGGATGCTAACTATGGCTACACCTTC
TRBJ1-2 | 13 | - | TRBV11-2 | - | CASSFSGVYGYTF | TGTGCCAGCAGCTTTTCAGGGGTCTATGGCTACACCTTC
TRBJ1-4 | 13 | - | TRBV12-3/TRBV12-4 | - | CASSFFGGEKLFF | TGTGCCAGCAGTTTTTTCGGGGGGGAAAAACTGTTTTTT
TRBJ2-3 | 15 | TRBD2 | TRBV2 | once | CARTSGPTSTDTQYF | TGTGCCAGGACTAGCGGGCCTACTAGCACAGATACGCAGTATTTT
TRBJ1-3 | 15 | - | TRBV15 | - | CATSRAHGPGNTIYF | TGTGCCACCAGCAGAGCACATGGCCCAGGGAACACCATATATTTT
TRBJ1-4 | 14 | - | TRBV2 | - | CASRLGVGNEKLFF | TGTGCCAGCCGTTTGGGGGTAGGGAATGAAAAACTGTTTTTT
TRBJ2-5 | 14 | TRBD1 | TRBV5-1 | - | CASSLSGTEETQYF | TGCGCCAGCAGCTTATCCGGGACAGAAGAGACCCAGTACTTC
TRBJ1-1 | 17 | - | TRBV19 | - | CASSVDSISHMNTEAFF | TGTGCCAGTAGTGTGGACAGTATATCGCACATGAACACTGAAGCTTTCTTT
TRBJ2-5 | 16 | - | TRBV11-2 | - | CASSHLGAEPQETQYF | TGTGCCAGCAGCCACTTGGGGGCGGAGCCCCAAGAGACCCAGTACTTC
TRBJ1-6 | 17 | TRBD1 | TRBV28 | - | CASRPDRGTGGGSPLHF | TGTGCCAGCAGACCGGATAGGGGGACAGGGGGCGGTTCACCCCTCCACTTT
TRBJ1-5 | 14 | - | TRBV7-8 | - | CASSLTGSPEPQHF | TGTGCCAGCAGCTTAACGGGGTCCCCGGAGCCCCAGCATTTT
TRBJ2-3 | 15 | - | TRBV7-2 | - | CASSAGPPSTDTQYF | TGTGCCAGCAGCGCCGGTCCGCCGAGCACAGATACGCAGTATTTT
TRBJ1-6 | 13 | - | TRBV5-1 | - | CASSSEGRSPLHF | TGCGCCAGCAGTAGTGAGGGCAGATCACCCCTCCACTTT
TRBJ2-7 | 14 | - | TRBV6-5 | - | CASRAARDDLGQYF | TGTGCCAGCAGAGCAGCCCGGGACGACCTCGGGCAGTACTTC
TRBJ1-5 | 14 | - | TRBV10-3 | - | CAISDGLSNQPQHF | TGTGCCATCAGTGATGGTCTTAGCAATCAGCCCCAGCATTTT
TRBJ2-7 | 14 | - | TRBV7-8 | - | CASSLSGSSYEQYF | TGTGCCAGCAGCCTCTCGGGCAGTTCCTACGAGCAGTACTTC
TRBJ2-7 | 16 | TRBD2 | TRBV30 | - | CAWRETTSGGAKGQYF | TGTGCCTGGAGGGAAACGACTAGCGGGGGGGCCAAGGGGCAGTACTTC
TRBJ1-2 | 13 | - | TRBV9 | - | CASSAGHSGGYTF | TGTGCCAGCAGCGCAGGACACAGCGGCGGCTACACCTTC
TRBJ1-3 | 15 | - | TRBV7-8 | - | CASSFFVETRNTIYF | TGTGCCAGCAGCTTTTTTGTAGAAACACGGAACACCATATATTTT